This TCR beta chain was observed in a study of blood T cell repertoires in COVID-19. Study-level background: There were acute and convalescent COVID-19 samples, and they came from the United States, Italy and Spain.

Original analysis: Estimated nucleated cell counts came from reference gene primer amplification. Data came from immunoSEQ multiplex PCR; TCRdb stores just in-frame clones and leaves some out. The DNA gave D and trimming, while V, J and clone size come from that table. The repertoire includes roughly 90,000 clones, around 90% of them detected once, and roughly 2.6% sits in the top ten. V lost 6 bases and J 3 bases, leaving 14 bases between the germline ends. This CDR3 contains 14 residues. Germline values: CDR1 MNHNS, CDR2 SASEGT. This sequence originates from a middle-aged man with COVID-19, enrolled during active disease. The sequenced sample consisted of peripheral blood. The chain joins TRBV6-1 to TRBJ1-1; D gene ambiguous. CDR3 sequence: CASRSDGEDTEAFF. The CDR3 DNA is TGTGCCAGCAGAAGCGACGGAGAGGACACTGAAGCTTTCTTT.